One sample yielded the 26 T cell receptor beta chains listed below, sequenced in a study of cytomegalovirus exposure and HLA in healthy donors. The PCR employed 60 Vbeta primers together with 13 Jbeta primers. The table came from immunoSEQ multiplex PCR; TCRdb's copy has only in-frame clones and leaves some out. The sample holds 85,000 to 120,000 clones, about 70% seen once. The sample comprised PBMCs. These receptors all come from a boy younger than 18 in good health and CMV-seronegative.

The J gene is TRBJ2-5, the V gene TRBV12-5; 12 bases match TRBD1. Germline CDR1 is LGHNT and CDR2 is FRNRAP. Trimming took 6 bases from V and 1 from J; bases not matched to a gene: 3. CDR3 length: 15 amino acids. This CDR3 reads CASGWDRGLQETQYF. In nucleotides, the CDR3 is TGTGCTAGTGGATGGGACAGGGGGCTCCAAGAGACCCAGTACTTC. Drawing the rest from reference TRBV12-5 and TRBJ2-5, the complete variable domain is DARVTQTPRHKVTEMGQEVTMRCQPILGHNTVFWYRQTMMQGLELLAYFRNRAPLDDSGMPKDRFSAEMPDATLATLKIQPSEPRDSAVYFCASGWDRGLQETQYFGPGTRLLVL.

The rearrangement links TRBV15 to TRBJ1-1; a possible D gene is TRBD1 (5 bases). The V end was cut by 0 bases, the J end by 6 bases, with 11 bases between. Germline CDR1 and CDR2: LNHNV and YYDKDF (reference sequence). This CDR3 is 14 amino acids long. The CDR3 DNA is TGTGCCACCAGCAGAGATCGGTGGGGCTCTGAAGCTTTCTTT. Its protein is CATSRDRWGSEAFF.

CDR3: CASSFGTSVTYEQYF. CDR3 DNA sequence: TGTGCCAGCAGCTTCGGGACTAGCGTAACCTACGAGCAGTACTTC. The rearrangement links TRBV11-2 to TRBJ2-7; 10 nucleotides line up with TRBD2. The CDR3 runs 15 residues. After removal of 3 bases from V and 2 bases from J, the junction contained 4 bases not matched to a gene. Germline assignment: CDR1 SGHAT and CDR2 FQNNGV.

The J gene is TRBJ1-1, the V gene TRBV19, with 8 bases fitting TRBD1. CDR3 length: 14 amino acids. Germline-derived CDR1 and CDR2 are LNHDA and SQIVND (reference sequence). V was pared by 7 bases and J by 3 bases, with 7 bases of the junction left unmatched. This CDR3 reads CASIDDRGYTEAFF. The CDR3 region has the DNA TGTGCCAGTATCGACGACAGGGGCTACACTGAAGCTTTCTTT.

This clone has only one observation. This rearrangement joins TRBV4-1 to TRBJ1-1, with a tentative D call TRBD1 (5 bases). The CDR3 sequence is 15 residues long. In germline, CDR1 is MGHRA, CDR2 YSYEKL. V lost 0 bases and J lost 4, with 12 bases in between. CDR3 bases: TGCGCCAGCAGCCAAGATGTGGGGGGAAGCACTGAAGCTTTCTTT. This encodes CASSQDVGGSTEAFF.

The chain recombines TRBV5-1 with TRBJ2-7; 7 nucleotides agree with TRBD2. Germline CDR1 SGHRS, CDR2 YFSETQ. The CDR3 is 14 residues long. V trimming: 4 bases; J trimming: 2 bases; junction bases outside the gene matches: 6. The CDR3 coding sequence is TGCGCCAGCAGCCCCGTTGGGGGGGCCTACGAGCAGTACTTC. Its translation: CASSPVGGAYEQYF. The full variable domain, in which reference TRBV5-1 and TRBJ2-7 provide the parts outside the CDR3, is KAGVTQTPRYLIKTRGQQVTLSCSPISGHRSVSWYQQTPGQGLQFLFEYFSETQRNKGNFPGRFSGRQFSNSRSEMNVSTLELGDSALYLCASSPVGGAYEQYFGPGTRLTVT.

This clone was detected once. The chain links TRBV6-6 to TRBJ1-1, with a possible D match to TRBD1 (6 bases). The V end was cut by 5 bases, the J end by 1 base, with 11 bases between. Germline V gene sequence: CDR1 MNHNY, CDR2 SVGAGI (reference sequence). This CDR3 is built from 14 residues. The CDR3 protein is CASSQGQGNTEAFF. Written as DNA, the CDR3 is TGTGCCAGCAGTCAGGGACAAGGGAACACTGAAGCTTTCTTT.

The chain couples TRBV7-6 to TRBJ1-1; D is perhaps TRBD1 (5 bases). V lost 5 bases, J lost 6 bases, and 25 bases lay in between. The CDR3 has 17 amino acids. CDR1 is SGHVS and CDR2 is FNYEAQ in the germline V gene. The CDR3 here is CASSPGTGPAGWPEAFF. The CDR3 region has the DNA TGTGCCAGCAGCCCCGGTACAGGACCGGCAGGCTGGCCTGAAGCTTTCTTT.

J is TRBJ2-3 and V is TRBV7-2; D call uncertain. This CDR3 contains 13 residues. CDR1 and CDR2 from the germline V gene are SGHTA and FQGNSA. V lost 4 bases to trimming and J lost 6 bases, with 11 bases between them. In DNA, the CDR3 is TGTGCCAGCAGCTCTCCTCCGCAGGATACGCAGTATTTT. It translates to CASSSPPQDTQYF.

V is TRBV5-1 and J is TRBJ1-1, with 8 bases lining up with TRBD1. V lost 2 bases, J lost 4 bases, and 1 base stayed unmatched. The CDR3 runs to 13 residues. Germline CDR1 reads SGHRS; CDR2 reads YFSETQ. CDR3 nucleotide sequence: TGCGCCAGCAGCTTTACAGGGGGCACTGAAGCTTTCTTT. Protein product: CASSFTGGTEAFF.

The CDR3 sequence: CASSQGGNTEAFF. The CDR3 nucleotides read TGTGCCAGCAGCCAAGGGGGGAACACTGAAGCTTTCTTT. This sequence joins TRBV5-6 and TRBJ1-1, with D tentatively TRBD1 (6 bases). The CDR3 contains 13 residues. V was clipped by 4 bases and J by 1 base, with 8 bases between them. Per the germline V gene, CDR1 is SGHDT and CDR2 is YYEEEE. Together with reference TRBV5-6 and TRBJ1-1, the CDR3 gives the full variable domain: DAGVTQSPTHLIKTRGQQVTLRCSPKSGHDTVSWYQQALGQGPQFIFQYYEEEERQRGNFPDRFSGHQFPNYSSELNVNALLLGDSALYLCASSQGGNTEAFFGQGTRLTVV.

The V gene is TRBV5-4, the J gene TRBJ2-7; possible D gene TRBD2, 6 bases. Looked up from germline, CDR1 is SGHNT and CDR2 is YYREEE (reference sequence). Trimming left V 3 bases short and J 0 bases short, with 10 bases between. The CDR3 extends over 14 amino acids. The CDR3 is CASSYRDSSYEQYF. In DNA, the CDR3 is TGTGCCAGCAGCTACCGGGACTCCTCCTACGAGCAGTACTTC.

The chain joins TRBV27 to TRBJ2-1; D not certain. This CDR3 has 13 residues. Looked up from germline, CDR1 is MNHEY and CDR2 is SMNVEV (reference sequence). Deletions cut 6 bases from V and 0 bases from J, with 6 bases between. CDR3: CASRPSSYNEQFF. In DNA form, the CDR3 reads TGTGCCAGCAGGCCGAGCTCCTACAATGAGCAGTTCTTC.

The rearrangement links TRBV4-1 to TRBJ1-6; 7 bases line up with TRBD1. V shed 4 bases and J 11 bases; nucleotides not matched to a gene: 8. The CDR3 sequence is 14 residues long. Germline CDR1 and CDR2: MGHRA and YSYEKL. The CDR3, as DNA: TGCGCCAGCAGCCGGACCCAGGGGGTTGCACCCCTCCACTTT. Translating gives CASSRTQGVAPLHF.

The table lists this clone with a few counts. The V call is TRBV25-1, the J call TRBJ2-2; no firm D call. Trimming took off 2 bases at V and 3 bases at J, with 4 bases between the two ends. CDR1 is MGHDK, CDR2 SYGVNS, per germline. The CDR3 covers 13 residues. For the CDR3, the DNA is TGTGCCAGCAGTGAAACTTACACCGGGGAGCTGTTTTTT. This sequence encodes CASSETYTGELFF.

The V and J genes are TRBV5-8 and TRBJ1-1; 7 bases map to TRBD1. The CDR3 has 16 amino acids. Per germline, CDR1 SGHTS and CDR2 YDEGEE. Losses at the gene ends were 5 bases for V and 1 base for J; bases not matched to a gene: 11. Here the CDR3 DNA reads TGTGCCAGCAGTTCTGGAATCGGGGACAGGAACACTGAAGCTTTCTTT. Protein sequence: CASSSGIGDRNTEAFF.

The CDR3 DNA reads TGTGCCATCAGTGATACCAGGGAGGGGGTTTATAATCAGCCCCAGCATTTT. Translation gives CAISDTREGVYNQPQHF. This rearrangement joins TRBV10-3 to TRBJ1-5; weak D call: TRBD1 (6 bases). There are 17 residues in the CDR3. CDR1 is ENHRY and CDR2 is SYGVKD in the germline V gene. Trimming left V 3 bases short and J 4 bases short, with 19 bases between.

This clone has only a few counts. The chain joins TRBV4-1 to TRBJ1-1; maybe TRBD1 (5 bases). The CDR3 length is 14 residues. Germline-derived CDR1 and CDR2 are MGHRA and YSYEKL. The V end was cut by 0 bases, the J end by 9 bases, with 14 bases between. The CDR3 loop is CASSQEPGVRQAFF. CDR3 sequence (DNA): TGCGCCAGCAGCCAAGAACCGGGGGTGAGGCAAGCTTTCTTT.

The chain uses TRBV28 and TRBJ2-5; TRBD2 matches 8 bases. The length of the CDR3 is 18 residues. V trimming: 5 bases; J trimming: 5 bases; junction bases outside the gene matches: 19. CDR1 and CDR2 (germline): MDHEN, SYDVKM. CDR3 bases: TGTGCCAGCAGTCCGACCAATTACCGACGGCGGGGGGCGGAGACCCAGTACTTC. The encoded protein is CASSPTNYRRRGAETQYF.

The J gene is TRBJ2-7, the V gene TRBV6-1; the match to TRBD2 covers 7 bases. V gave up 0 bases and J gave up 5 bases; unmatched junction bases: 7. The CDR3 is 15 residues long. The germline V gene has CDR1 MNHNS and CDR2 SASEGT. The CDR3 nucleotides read TGTGCCAGCAGTGAAGCAGGGCGGGAGATCCACGAGCAGTACTTC. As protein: CASSEAGREIHEQYF.

The CDR3: CASSLEPGSEAFF. The CDR3 DNA reads as TGTGCCAGCAGCTTAGAGCCGGGATCTGAAGCTTTCTTT. This chain links TRBV7-6 with TRBJ1-1; D ambiguous. V was clipped by 1 base and J by 6 bases, with 9 bases between them. CDR1 is SGHVS, CDR2 FNYEAQ, per germline. The CDR3 has 13 amino acids.

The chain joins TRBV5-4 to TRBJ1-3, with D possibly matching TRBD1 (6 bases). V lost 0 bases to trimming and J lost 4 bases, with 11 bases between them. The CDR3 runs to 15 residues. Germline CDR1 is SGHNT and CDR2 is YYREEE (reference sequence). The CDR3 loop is CASSLGRGIGNTIYF. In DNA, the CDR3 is TGTGCCAGCAGCTTGGGCAGGGGCATCGGAAACACCATATATTTT.

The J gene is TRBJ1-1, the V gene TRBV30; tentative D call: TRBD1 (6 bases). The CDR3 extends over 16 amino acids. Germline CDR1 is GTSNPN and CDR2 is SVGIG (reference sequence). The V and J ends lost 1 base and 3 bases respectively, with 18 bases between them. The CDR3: CAWSDPWTEEYTEAFF. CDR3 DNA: TGTGCCTGGAGTGACCCTTGGACAGAAGAGTACACTGAAGCTTTCTTT.

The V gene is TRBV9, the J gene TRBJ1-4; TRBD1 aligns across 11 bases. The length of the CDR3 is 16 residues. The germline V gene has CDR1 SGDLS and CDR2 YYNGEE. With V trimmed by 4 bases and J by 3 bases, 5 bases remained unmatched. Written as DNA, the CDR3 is TGTGCCAGCAGCTCTGGACAGGGGGCTGCTAATGAAAAACTGTTTTTT. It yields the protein CASSSGQGAANEKLFF. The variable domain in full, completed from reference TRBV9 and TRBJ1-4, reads DSGVTQTPKHLITATGQRVTLRCSPRSGDLSVYWYQQSLDQGLQFLIQYYNGEERAKGNILERFSAQQFPDLHSELNLSSLELGDSALYFCASSSGQGAANEKLFFGSGTQLSVL.

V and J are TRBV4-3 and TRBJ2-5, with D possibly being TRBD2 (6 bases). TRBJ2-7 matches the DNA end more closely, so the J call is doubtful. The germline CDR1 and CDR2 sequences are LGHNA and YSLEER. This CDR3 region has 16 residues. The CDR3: CASSLGGGTLPYEQYF. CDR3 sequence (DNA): TGCGCCAGCAGCCTCGGAGGCGGGACCCTACCTTACGAGCAGTACTTC.

This CDR3 reads CAWSASGLDTQYF. CDR3 DNA: TGTGCCTGGAGTGCTAGCGGGTTAGATACGCAGTATTTT. The chain combines TRBV30 with TRBJ2-3; 8 bases map to TRBD2. This CDR3 has 13 amino acids. V lost 1 base, J lost 5 bases, and 2 bases stayed unmatched. Germline V gene data show CDR1 as GTSNPN and CDR2 as SVGIG (reference sequence).